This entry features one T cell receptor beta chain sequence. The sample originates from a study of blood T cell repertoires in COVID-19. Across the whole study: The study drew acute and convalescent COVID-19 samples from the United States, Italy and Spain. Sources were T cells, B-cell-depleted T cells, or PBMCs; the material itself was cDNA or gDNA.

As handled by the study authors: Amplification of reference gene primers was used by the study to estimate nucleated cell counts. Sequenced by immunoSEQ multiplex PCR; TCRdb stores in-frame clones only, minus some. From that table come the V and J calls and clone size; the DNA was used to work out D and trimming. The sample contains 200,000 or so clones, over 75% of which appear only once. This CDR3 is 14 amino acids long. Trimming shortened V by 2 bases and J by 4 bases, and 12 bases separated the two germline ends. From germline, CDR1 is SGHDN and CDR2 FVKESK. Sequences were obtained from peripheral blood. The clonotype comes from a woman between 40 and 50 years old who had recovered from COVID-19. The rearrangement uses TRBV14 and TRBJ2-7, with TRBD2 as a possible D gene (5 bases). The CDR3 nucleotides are TGTGCCAGCAGCCAAAGGGCGGGTACTTACGAGCAGTACTTC. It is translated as CASSQRAGTYEQYF.